This record looks at one TCR beta chain sequence and its context. What it binds is not known. Trimming removed 4 bases from V and 0 bases from J, with 7 bases in between. From germline, CDR1 is SGHRS and CDR2 YFSETQ. The CDR3 totals 13 residues. The data stem from a study of cytomegalovirus exposure and HLA in healthy donors. Study-level information: When 398 donors were genotyped, roughly 80% of them were found to fall in the Caucasian-associated ancestry cluster.

Study-wide results and limits: As was reported, the HLA-A and HLA-B alleles of most subjects were accurately predicted from TCR beta sequences.

The PCR was carried out with 60 Vbeta primers and 13 Jbeta primers. Sequenced by immunoSEQ multiplex PCR; TCRdb stores in-frame clones only, minus some. The repertoire holds about 120,000 clones, more than 60% seen once, with approximately 9.1% in the top ten. This TCR was recovered from a middle-aged man in good health and CMV-seropositive. This chain connects TRBV5-1 to TRBJ2-5, with D uncertain. Sequencing was done on a sample of PBMCs. CDR3 region: CASSPDNQETQYF. CDR3 in DNA: TGCGCCAGCAGCCCAGACAACCAAGAGACCCAGTACTTC.